Below are 24 T cell receptor beta chains sequenced from a single sample in a study of cytomegalovirus exposure and HLA in healthy donors. It was with 60 Vbeta and 13 Jbeta primers that the PCR ran. This table comes from immunoSEQ multiplex PCR, and its TCRdb copy is limited to in-frame clones, with some not included. The sample lists over 200,000 clones; 75% to 80% were seen once. Material for sequencing was PBMCs. These receptor sequences come from a male donor in good health and CMV-seronegative.

The CDR3 region has the DNA TGTGCCAGCAGTCCCCTAGCGGACAATGAGCAGTTCTTC. This encodes CASSPLADNEQFF. The chain couples TRBV27 to TRBJ2-1; 7 nucleotides align to TRBD2. Per the germline V gene, CDR1 is MNHEY and CDR2 is SMNVEV (reference sequence). The length of the CDR3 is 13 residues. The V and J ends lost 5 bases and 5 bases, in that order; junction bases with no gene match: 3.

The chain recombines TRBV27 with TRBJ2-6, with D hard to call. Trimming took off 3 bases at V and 0 bases at J, with 9 bases between the two ends. From germline, CDR1 is MNHEY and CDR2 SMNVEV (reference sequence). CDR3 length equals 16 residues. The CDR3 spells CASSLLLSSGANVLTF. The CDR3 region has the DNA TGTGCCAGCAGTTTGCTACTTAGCTCTGGGGCCAACGTCCTGACTTTC.

The rearrangement uses TRBV27 and TRBJ2-2, with D unclear. CDR1 is MNHEY, CDR2 SMNVEV, per germline (reference sequence). V gave up 4 bases and J gave up 5 bases, with 8 bases separating them. This CDR3 is built from 13 residues. The DNA of the CDR3 is TGTGCCAGCAGTTCACAGCCAACCGGGGAGCTGTTTTTT. Translated, it gives CASSSQPTGELFF.

The V gene is TRBV29-1, the J gene TRBJ1-1; 7 bases align to TRBD1. V was pared by 6 bases and J by 0 bases, with 1 base of the junction left unmatched. Germline V lookup: CDR1 SQVTM, CDR2 ANQGSEA. This CDR3 has 12 amino acids. CDR3 in DNA: TGCAGCGTGGGACAGTTGAACACTGAAGCTTTCTTT. Encoded protein: CSVGQLNTEAFF.

The chain joins TRBV9 to TRBJ2-2, with 15 bases lining up with TRBD2. The germline V gene encodes CDR1 SGDLS and CDR2 YYNGEE. This CDR3 is 21 amino acids long. J was trimmed by 5 bases and V by 0 bases; bases with no gene match: 14. The CDR3 nucleotides read TGTGCCAGCAGCGTAGCCCACAGGACTAGCGGGAGGGCCGGTGGGACCGGGGAGCTGTTTTTT. Its translation is CASSVAHRTSGRAGGTGELFF.

This chain uses TRBV28 with TRBJ1-2; TRBD1 matches at 8 bases. Germline CDR1 MDHEN, CDR2 SYDVKM. Unmatched junction bases numbered 11, after V lost 6 bases and J lost 8 bases. The CDR3 loop spans 14 amino acids. The CDR3 region is CASSHGTGGIGYTF. CDR3 coding DNA: TGTGCCAGCAGCCACGGAACAGGGGGTATAGGCTACACCTTC.

This chain links TRBV27 with TRBJ2-7; TRBD2 agrees at 7 bases. The CDR3 is 14 residues long. Germline values: CDR1 MNHEY, CDR2 SMNVEV (reference sequence). V was clipped by 5 bases and J by 4 bases; unmatched bases: 8. Here the CDR3 reads CASSVRDYQYEQYF. In nucleotides, the CDR3 is TGTGCCAGCAGTGTCCGGGACTACCAGTACGAGCAGTACTTC.

The chain combines TRBV5-1 with TRBJ2-2; possibly TRBD2 for D (6 bases). Trimming left V 4 bases short and J 4 bases short, with 11 bases between. CDR3 length: 14 residues. Germline V gives CDR1 SGHRS, CDR2 YFSETQ. The chain's CDR3 is CASSPAGFTGELFF. For the CDR3, the DNA is TGCGCCAGCAGCCCCGCGGGGTTCACCGGGGAGCTGTTTTTT.

This chain uses TRBV7-8 with TRBJ2-2; D might be TRBD1 (6 bases). Trimming took off 1 base at V and 0 bases at J, with 9 bases between the two ends. Germline-derived CDR1 and CDR2 are SGHVS and FQNEAQ. This CDR3 region has 16 residues. The CDR3 sequence is CASSLVAGANTGELFF. CDR3 nucleotide sequence: TGTGCCAGCAGCTTAGTGGCAGGGGCGAACACCGGGGAGCTGTTTTTT.

This clone was recorded a few times. The gene calls are TRBV9 and TRBJ2-3; 9 positions agree with TRBD2. The CDR3 totals 17 residues. Losses at the gene ends were 2 bases for V and 2 bases for J; bases not matched to a gene: 9. Germline V gene lookup returns CDR1 SGDLS and CDR2 YYNGEE. CDR3 in amino acids: CASSVDPREGHTDTQYF. The CDR3 coding sequence is TGTGCCAGCAGCGTCGATCCGCGGGAGGGCCACACAGATACGCAGTATTTT.

V is TRBV7-2 and J is TRBJ2-3; D might be TRBD2 (5 bases). The CDR3 runs 15 residues. Germline V gene lookup returns CDR1 SGHTA and CDR2 FQGNSA. Trimming took off 2 bases at V and 3 bases at J, with 12 bases between the two ends. This chain's CDR3 is CASSLLRAGTDTQYF. Written as DNA, the CDR3 is TGTGCCAGCAGCTTATTGCGGGCGGGTACAGATACGCAGTATTTT.

Turning to this clone: This sample includes further DNA sequences coding for the same CDR3. This chain uses TRBV5-6 with TRBJ1-5; D is possibly TRBD1 (5 bases). This CDR3 comprises 16 residues. Trimming cost V 4 bases and J 1 base, with 15 bases left between them. CDR1 and CDR2 (germline): SGHDT, YYEEEE. CDR3 bases: TGTGCCAGCAGCGTTGGGGCAGGCGCGAGCAATCAGCCCCAGCATTTT. The encoded protein is CASSVGAGASNQPQHF.

Only one count was recorded for this clone. The V and J genes are TRBV28 and TRBJ1-2; 8 bases agree with TRBD1. This CDR3 spans 13 amino acids. Germline trimming cut 5 bases from V and 7 bases from J; bases unmatched to any gene: 6. Germline CDR1 is MDHEN and CDR2 is SYDVKM. The CDR3 DNA reads as TGTGCCAGCAGTGCCCAGGGGGCTGGTGGCTACACCTTC. This translates into CASSAQGAGGYTF.

V is TRBV9 and J is TRBJ1-5, with 12 positions matching TRBD1. CDR1 is SGDLS and CDR2 is YYNGEE in the germline V gene. There are 16 residues in the CDR3. With V trimmed by 3 bases and J by 2 bases, 3 bases remained unmatched. The CDR3 region is CASSAGTGGGNQPQHF. The CDR3 DNA reads TGTGCCAGCAGCGCGGGGACAGGGGGCGGCAATCAGCCCCAGCATTTT.

As regards this clone: One junction end disagrees with the germline gene, perhaps due to a read error. The chain combines TRBV5-6 with TRBJ2-3; weak D call: TRBD1 (6 bases). The CDR3 totals 15 residues. Germline assignment: CDR1 SGHDT and CDR2 YYEEEE. CDR3 sequence reads: CASRLRTVPTDTQYF. DNA of the CDR3: TGTGCCAGCCGCTTAAGGACAGTGCCCACAGATACGCAGTATTTT.

The chain uses TRBV7-9 and TRBJ2-5; D is perhaps TRBD1 (6 bases). The J call may be mistaken, given a closer DNA end match to TRBJ2-7. In germline, CDR1 is SEHNR, CDR2 FQNEAQ (reference sequence). This CDR3 is built from 15 residues. The CDR3 region is CASSLTGQGLYEQYF. CDR3 DNA sequence: TGTGCCAGCAGCTTGACGGGACAAGGACTCTACGAGCAGTACTTC.

The genes are TRBV30 and TRBJ2-1; tentatively, D is TRBD2 (5 bases). Between the trimmed V and J ends, which lost 0 bases and 8 bases, there was a span of 14 bases. Germline loops: CDR1 GTSNPN, CDR2 SVGIG (reference sequence). The CDR3 sequence is 14 residues long. The CDR3 protein is CAWSVVGIKDEQFF. CDR3 nucleotide sequence: TGTGCCTGGAGTGTAGTCGGGATAAAGGATGAGCAGTTCTTC.

The chain links TRBV28 to TRBJ1-2; D is possibly TRBD1 (5 bases). Germline CDR1 and CDR2: MDHEN and SYDVKM. This CDR3 is built from 16 residues. The V and J ends lost 5 bases and 2 bases respectively, with 18 bases between them. The DNA of the CDR3 is TGTGCCAGCAGTCAGCTTGGGGGAGGGAGCAACTATGGCTACACCTTC. Translating it yields CASSQLGGGSNYGYTF.

This clone was detected only once. The V and J genes are TRBV27 and TRBJ1-3; 11 nucleotides match TRBD1. V trimming: 5 bases; J trimming: 6 bases; junction bases outside the gene matches: 6. The germline CDR1 and CDR2 sequences are MNHEY and SMNVEV (reference sequence). CDR3 length: 15 amino acids. The CDR3 nucleotides read TGTGCCAGCAGTCCCCGGGACAGGGGGGAAAACACCATATATTTT. Its translation is CASSPRDRGENTIYF.

This chain links TRBV4-3 with TRBJ2-3, with TRBD2 identical over 9 bases. The CDR3 has 16 amino acids. V lost 4 bases and J lost 2; bases outside the gene matches: 7. From germline, CDR1 is LGHNA and CDR2 YSLEER. CDR3 nucleotide sequence: TGCGCCAGCAGCCCATGGGCTAGCGGGACCACAGATACGCAGTATTTT. It specifies CASSPWASGTTDTQYF.

The chain uses TRBV27 and TRBJ1-1, with D uncertain. The CDR3 has 11 residues. V lost 8 bases to trimming and J lost 8 bases, with 12 bases between them. Per the germline V gene, CDR1 is MNHEY and CDR2 is SMNVEV (reference sequence). The CDR3 DNA reads as TGTGCCAGCGGAAGGGAGGGAGAAGCTTTCTTT. It is translated as CASGREGEAFF.

This chain joins TRBV10-3 and TRBJ2-1; TRBD1 might be the D (6 bases). CDR3 size: 13 residues. Germline V CDR1 and CDR2: ENHRY, SYGVKD. V lost 10 bases and J 10 bases, leaving 20 bases between the germline ends. CDR3 coding DNA: TGTGCCAGCTCGGACAGCCCCTTGGGGGAGCAGTTCTTC. Protein sequence: CASSDSPLGEQFF.

There are a few counts of this clone. The chain has TRBV6-1 and TRBJ2-7, with 8 bases identical to TRBD1. This CDR3 region has 15 residues. Germline V gene sequence: CDR1 MNHNS, CDR2 SASEGT. Trimming at V came to 7 bases and at J to 4 bases, leaving 12 bases not matched to a gene. The CDR3 loop reads CASKYGLTGAYEQYF. The CDR3, as DNA: TGTGCCAGCAAGTACGGCTTGACAGGGGCTTACGAGCAGTACTTC.

The gene calls are TRBV28 and TRBJ1-4; 9 bases agree with TRBD1. J gave up 7 bases and V 5 bases, and 5 bases lay outside the gene matches. The CDR3 runs 14 residues. CDR1 MDHEN and CDR2 SYDVKM come from the germline V gene. DNA for the CDR3: TGTGCCAGCAGTGGGACAGGGCCGCTTGAAAAACTGTTTTTT. Its protein is CASSGTGPLEKLFF.